Below are 26 T cell receptor beta chains sequenced from a single sample in a study of cytomegalovirus exposure and HLA in healthy donors. Repertoires were generated with immunoSEQ multiplex PCR, while TCRdb's copy carries only in-frame clones and drops some. The table lists about 120,000 clones, roughly 88% of them singletons. Specimen: PBMCs. These receptor sequences come from a man younger than 35 in good health and CMV-seronegative.

This sequence joins TRBV7-8 and TRBJ1-4; 9 bases line up with TRBD1. Germline assignment: CDR1 SGHVS and CDR2 FQNEAQ. The V segment lost 3 bases and the J segment 0 bases; nucleotides outside the gene matches: 8. This CDR3 spans 18 amino acids. The CDR3 DNA reads TGTGCCAGCAGCTTTTCGACAGGGGGTTTCGCAACTAATGAAAAACTGTTTTTT. It translates to CASSFSTGGFATNEKLFF.

The chain couples TRBV7-8 to TRBJ1-5, with 7 bases fitting TRBD1. The CDR3 extends over 15 amino acids. Germline V gives CDR1 SGHVS, CDR2 FQNEAQ. V shed 2 bases and J 4 bases; nucleotides not matched to a gene: 5. CDR3: CASSLSDRDNQPQHF. CDR3 DNA sequence: TGTGCCAGCAGCTTAAGTGACAGGGATAATCAGCCCCAGCATTTT.

In its sample, this clone ranks as medium-sized. This rearrangement joins TRBV27 to TRBJ2-3; 12 bases align to TRBD2. The V gene's germline CDR1 is MNHEY and CDR2 SMNVEV (reference sequence). CDR3 length: 15 amino acids. The V and J ends lost 7 bases and 9 bases, in that order; junction bases with no gene match: 11. DNA for the CDR3: TGTGCCAGCACCAAGACTAGCGGGGGCCTTTGGACGCAGTATTTT. Protein sequence: CASTKTSGGLWTQYF.

The V gene is TRBV5-1, the J gene TRBJ2-3; D call uncertain. Trimming removed 0 bases at V and 1 base at J, with 9 bases between. This CDR3 region has 15 residues. Germline V gene sequence: CDR1 SGHRS, CDR2 YFSETQ. The DNA of the CDR3 is TGCGCCAGCAGCTTGGGCTTCGTAGGCACAGATACGCAGTATTTT. Amino acids: CASSLGFVGTDTQYF.

The CDR3 spells CASSYGDSLIEAFF. The DNA of the CDR3 is TGTGCCAGCAGTTACGGGGACAGCCTTATTGAAGCTTTCTTT. The chain is built from TRBV6-6 and TRBJ1-1; 7 bases map to TRBD1. This CDR3 contains 14 residues. The junction had 7 bases not matched to a gene; V was cut back by 2 bases and J by 7 bases. In germline, CDR1 is MNHNY, CDR2 SVGAGI (reference sequence).

This clone showed up just a few times. This chain connects TRBV19 to TRBJ1-6, with TRBD1 matching over 7 bases. The V gene's germline CDR1 is LNHDA and CDR2 SQIVND (reference sequence). V was pared by 6 bases and J by 8 bases, with 10 bases of the junction left unmatched. The CDR3 extends over 15 amino acids. The CDR3 nucleotides read TGTGCCAGTAGACAAGGGGGCGAAAGGTATTCACCCCTCCACTTT. Protein product: CASRQGGERYSPLHF.

This clone was detected only a few times. This chain connects TRBV6-4 to TRBJ2-1; TRBD2 aligns across 11 bases. CDR1 is MRHNA and CDR2 is SNTAGT in the germline V gene. V lost 3 bases and J lost 4; bases outside the gene matches: 5. The CDR3 sequence is 16 residues long. The CDR3 region is CASSDSTSGGYNEQFF. CDR3 nucleotides: TGTGCCAGCAGTGATTCCACTAGCGGGGGATACAATGAGCAGTTCTTC.

This chain connects TRBV2 to TRBJ1-5; 11 bases are shared with TRBD1. After removal of 6 bases from V and 2 bases from J, the junction contained 9 bases not matched to a gene. CDR3 length: 17 amino acids. Germline lookup yields CDR1 SNHLY and CDR2 FYNNEI. DNA of the CDR3: TGTGCCAGCAGAAGGGACAGGGGGTATGGTGGCAATCAGCCCCAGCATTTT. This translates into CASRRDRGYGGNQPQHF.

A few counts support this clone. The rearrangement joins TRBV7-2 to TRBJ2-3; 9 positions match TRBD2. Germline CDR1 reads SGHTA; CDR2 reads FQGNSA. V shed 5 bases, J shed 3 bases, and the junction held 6 bases outside the gene matches. The CDR3 is 15 amino acids. This CDR3 is CASSLRGGETDTQYF. The CDR3 DNA reads TGTGCCAGCAGCCTTCGCGGGGGGGAGACAGATACGCAGTATTTT.

The rearrangement uses TRBV14 and TRBJ2-7; the D gene is possibly TRBD1 (6 bases). This CDR3 region has 13 residues. V lost 1 base to trimming and J lost 8 bases, with 12 bases between them. Germline loops: CDR1 SGHDN, CDR2 FVKESK. The DNA of the CDR3 is TGTGCCAGCAGCCAAGGGGGGCCCCTCAAGCAGTACTTC. Encoded protein: CASSQGGPLKQYF.

The CDR3 sequence is CASSSLGVRTEAFF. In DNA, the CDR3 is TGTGCCAGCAGCTCTCTAGGGGTTCGCACTGAAGCTTTCTTT. This chain links TRBV14 with TRBJ1-1; D possibly corresponds to TRBD1 (5 bases). Germline V gives CDR1 SGHDN, CDR2 FVKESK. Trimming left V 5 bases short and J 4 bases short, with 14 bases between. The CDR3 is 14 residues long.

The V call is TRBV5-4, the J call TRBJ2-3; D is perhaps TRBD2 (7 bases). The CDR3 is 17 residues long. V lost 2 bases to trimming and J lost 2 bases, with 18 bases between them. Germline CDR1 SGHNT, CDR2 YYREEE (reference sequence). CDR3 in DNA: TGTGCCAGCAGCTTACCCCTAAGGGGGGGGGCCACAGATACGCAGTATTTT. It codes for CASSLPLRGGATDTQYF.

The chain couples TRBV27 to TRBJ2-1; TRBD2 agrees at 8 bases. The CDR3 totals 18 residues. The ends lost 0 bases at V and 3 bases at J; junction bases unmatched: 10. The germline CDR1 and CDR2 sequences are MNHEY and SMNVEV (reference sequence). CDR3 loop: CASSLSERSGSGYNEQFF. The CDR3 DNA reads TGTGCCAGCAGTTTATCTGAGAGGAGCGGGAGTGGCTACAATGAGCAGTTCTTC.

The chain combines TRBV5-1 with TRBJ2-2; 9 bases agree with TRBD1. With 3 bases clipped from V and 2 bases from J, the junction kept 8 bases outside the gene matches. This CDR3 contains 17 residues. Germline V CDR1 and CDR2: SGHRS, YFSETQ. CDR3 protein: CASSSGPQGANTGELFF. The CDR3 nucleotides read TGCGCCAGCAGCTCGGGGCCACAGGGGGCCAACACCGGGGAGCTGTTTTTT.

The J gene is TRBJ2-1, the V gene TRBV29-1; 7 nucleotides line up with TRBD2. Germline trimming cut 3 bases from V and 3 bases from J; bases unmatched to any gene: 5. Per the germline V gene, CDR1 is SQVTM and CDR2 is ANQGSEA. The CDR3 contains 14 residues. CDR3 coding DNA: TGCAGCGTTGATGGCGGGGGAATCTACAATGAGCAGTTCTTC. This gives the protein CSVDGGGIYNEQFF.

The chain employs TRBV18 and TRBJ2-6; 7 bases are a match to TRBD1. CDR1 KGHSH and CDR2 LQKENI come from the germline V gene. The CDR3 is made up of 16 amino acids. J lost 0 bases, V lost 4 bases, and 3 bases had no gene match. In DNA, the CDR3 is TGTGCCAGCTCACGACGACAGGGCTCTGGGGCCAACGTCCTGACTTTC. Translating gives CASSRRQGSGANVLTF.

V and J are TRBV28 and TRBJ1-1; the match to TRBD1 covers 9 bases. V was pared by 7 bases and J by 10 bases, with 7 bases of the junction left unmatched. This CDR3 contains 12 residues. Germline V gives CDR1 MDHEN, CDR2 SYDVKM. CDR3 bases: TGTGCCAGCAACACAGGGGGCAGGGGAGCTTTCTTT. This codes for CASNTGGRGAFF. Filled out from reference TRBV28 and TRBJ1-1, the complete variable domain reads DVKVTQSSRYLVKRTGEKVFLECVQDMDHENMFWYRQDPGLGLRLIYFSYDVKMKEKGDIPEGYSVSREKKERFSLILESASTNQTSMYLCASNTGGRGAFFGQGTRLTVV.

On this clone: The same CDR3 is also encoded by other DNA sequences in this sample. The chain has TRBV30 and TRBJ1-5; a weak D match, TRBD1 (5 bases). Germline V gene sequence: CDR1 GTSNPN, CDR2 SVGIG (reference sequence). Trimming shortened V by 1 base and J by 4 bases, and 8 bases separated the two germline ends. This CDR3 is built from 13 residues. CDR3 amino acids: CAWSGQGNQPQHF. DNA for the CDR3: TGTGCCTGGAGTGGTCAGGGAAATCAGCCCCAGCATTTT.

This chain links TRBV7-6 with TRBJ1-2, with 7 positions matching TRBD1. Germline assignment: CDR1 SGHVS and CDR2 FNYEAQ. Losses at the gene ends were 5 bases for V and 4 bases for J; bases not matched to a gene: 10. CDR3 length: 15 amino acids. The CDR3 here is CASSARTGPGYGYTF. The CDR3 DNA is TGTGCCAGCAGCGCGAGGACAGGCCCGGGCTATGGCTACACCTTC.

V usage is TRBV4-2 and J usage is TRBJ2-1; TRBD2 matches at 7 bases. J was trimmed by 5 bases and V by 3 bases; bases with no gene match: 7. This CDR3 region has 15 residues. Germline loops: CDR1 LGHNA, CDR2 YNFKEQ. The CDR3 DNA is TGTGCCAGCAGCCACTACGGGACTAACGACAATGAGCAGTTCTTC. It yields the protein CASSHYGTNDNEQFF.

The V gene is TRBV5-1, the J gene TRBJ1-1, with a possible D match to TRBD1 (5 bases). Trimming pared 7 bases from V and 11 bases from J, leaving 21 bases between. Germline V gene sequence: CDR1 SGHRS, CDR2 YFSETQ. This CDR3 has 13 residues. CDR3: CASSEGVNLAAFF. CDR3 DNA sequence: TGCGCCAGCTCGGAAGGGGTAAACCTTGCGGCTTTCTTT.

The chain recombines TRBV30 with TRBJ2-7; 9 bases match TRBD2. V lost 6 bases, J lost 6 bases, and 9 bases stayed unmatched. The CDR3 runs to 13 residues. Germline V gene sequence: CDR1 GTSNPN, CDR2 SVGIG (reference sequence). The CDR3 loop is CACSNSGSGEQYF. CDR3 coding DNA: TGTGCCTGTTCCAATAGCGGGAGCGGCGAGCAGTACTTC.

V is TRBV30 and J is TRBJ2-1; weak D call: TRBD1 (6 bases). Germline assignment: CDR1 GTSNPN and CDR2 SVGIG (reference sequence). Between the trimmed V and J ends, which lost 5 bases and 5 bases, there was a span of 16 bases. This CDR3 is built from 14 residues. CDR3 region: CAWGRTALNNEQFF. CDR3 DNA: TGTGCCTGGGGCAGGACAGCACTAAACAATGAGCAGTTCTTC.

V gene TRBV7-2 combines with J gene TRBJ1-4, with D maybe TRBD1 (6 bases). This CDR3 is 15 amino acids long. V was trimmed by 5 bases and J by 4 bases, leaving 14 bases between them. Germline V gene lookup returns CDR1 SGHTA and CDR2 FQGNSA. The DNA for the CDR3 is TGTGCCAGCAGCCCCCTCGACAGGATTAATGAAAAACTGTTTTTT. Protein sequence: CASSPLDRINEKLFF.

The V gene is TRBV6-5, the J gene TRBJ2-7; 9 bases agree with TRBD1. This CDR3 contains 14 residues. Germline CDR1 MNHEY, CDR2 SVGAGI. Losses at the gene ends were 4 bases for V and 3 bases for J; bases not matched to a gene: 4. The CDR3 loop reads CASSWGQGLYEQYF. The CDR3 bases are TGTGCCAGCAGTTGGGGACAGGGACTCTACGAGCAGTACTTC.

Here the CDR3 DNA reads TGTGCCAGCAGCTCGGGAGGGGTGAGGGATGAAAAACTGTTTTTT. It encodes CASSSGGVRDEKLFF. This chain connects TRBV7-9 to TRBJ1-4; TRBD1 is a possible D gene (5 bases). This CDR3 comprises 15 residues. CDR1 is SEHNR, CDR2 FQNEAQ, per germline (reference sequence). Trimming cost V 4 bases and J 6 bases, with 15 bases left between them.